This TCR beta chain was obtained from a study of cytomegalovirus exposure and HLA in healthy donors (dated by TCRdb to 2015 to 2018). Background on the whole study: An earlier analysis of some 600 of the donors reported over 250 Gb of sequence data and about 120 million unique TCR beta sequences obtained from around 190 million T cells. About 300 gigabases of sequencing data and approximately 84 million unique TCR sequences were included in an early release covering around 650 HLA-typed donors. Donor age, sex, ethnicity and CMV serostatus were collected together with the repertoire data. The study used immunosequencing to profile the T cell repertoires of more than 650 subjects and linked those repertoires to cytomegalovirus serostatus. Every discovery cohort repertoire had been produced on one sequencing platform. Because of strong linkage in the cohort, roughly five DR-DQ haplotypes were treated as single units for association and clustering. HLA typing included class I and class II loci at four-digit resolution. A later genetic analysis took genome-wide SNP genotypes for about 55% of the 666 donors and used that subset as a discovery cohort. To decide whether each TCR beta V gene segment behaved as functional or pseudogenic, an earlier analysis of some 570 of the donors relied on high-throughput TCR beta sequencing. The study aimed to test whether cataloging public T cell receptors could reveal signatures of past pathogen exposure. On average, roughly 200,000 unique TCR beta nucleotide sequences were sequenced per donor among 300 to 500 genotyped donors of the cohort, with roughly 18% of those sequences being non-productive. Along with the roughly 670-subject first cohort, a separate validation cohort of over a hundred different subjects was used. The number of donors typed differed by locus, with about 629-630 for A, B, C, DRB1 and DQB1, about 500 for DQA1, 600 to 610 for DPA1, and some 450 for DPB1. A later analysis re-analyzed previously published TCR beta repertoires from 666 donors and added high-resolution HLA genotyping to study TCR occurrence patterns. Rather than drawing on any new phenotypic data, the later analysis identified candidate immune exposures from TCR beta sequences and the way those sequences occurred across donors. To predict cytomegalovirus infection status, the study brought together high-throughput TCR immunosequencing, statistical association of individual TCRs with disease status, and machine learning. Of the roughly 410 genotyped donors, 75% to 85% were placed in the genetic ancestry cluster associated with self-reported Caucasian donors. Results and caveats for the whole study, not just this receptor: The study gave a list of over 150 TCR beta chains associated with cytomegalovirus. A later genetic analysis reported fewer N-insertions in productive TCRs among donors in an Asian-associated ancestry cluster than the roughly 620-donor mean. A later analysis associated 15,000 to 20,000 TCR beta sequences with specific HLA alleles at a false discovery rate of 0.05. In this cohort, only TCR beta chains were sequenced, and detectable features were limited by the absence of alpha or paired-chain data. Correlated functional status among segregating V segments might be attributable to linkage disequilibrium, but an unknown experimental factor could not be ruled out. Because some donors lacked HLA typing at each locus, the association tests relied only on the typed subset. Strong co-occurrence of HLA alleles, especially DR and DQ, made assigning TCR associations to individual alleles difficult. In both the original and validation cohorts, the classifier was reported to diagnose cytomegalovirus status with high specificity and sensitivity. Approximately 18 rarely observed V segments, including chromosome 9 orphons, were excluded from the earlier analysis of approximately 600 of the donors because counts were too low. Presence/absence analyses assumed roughly uniform sequencing depth across donors, an assumption that may not hold. In a later analysis, HLA-associated TCR beta chains showed more clonal expansion and lower generation probabilities than non-associated chains that were equally common. In a later analysis, several top co-occurrence clusters were reported to appear linked to parvovirus B19, influenza, CMV and Epstein-Barr virus. According to a later analysis, most CMV-associated TCR beta chains appeared to be HLA-restricted, and the HLA associations seemed to be driven largely by CMV exposure. In an earlier analysis of some 550 of the donors, most TCR beta V segments were observed in productive rearrangements about 90% or about 30% of the time, broadly matching IMGT annotations. A group of highly shared sequence variants was considered likely to be a technical artifact of the sequencing pipeline. While some public TCRs were present in many individuals, most TCR sequences turned up only very rarely across donors. In a later analysis, TCR association rates were found to vary across HLA loci, with the most associated TCRs seen for DRB1 alleles and the fewest for HLA-C alleles. V-gene and J-gene trimming of TCR beta chains was associated with a missense DCLRE1C variant in a later genetic analysis, and the association was replicated in an independent cohort. A further reported finding was that TCR beta sequences accurately predicted the HLA-A and HLA-B alleles for most subjects in the first cohort. CMV serostatus was the only immune exposure information available for the cohort. Some IMGT-functional V segments, including TRBV6-2 and TRBV6-3, could not be distinguished by the 87-base-pair reads and were therefore excluded. In vitro tests confirmed that a few of the cytomegalovirus-associated TCR beta chains recognize cytomegalovirus antigens. According to the authors, the approach could potentially be generalized to other disease states and immunological phenotypes.

The germline V gene specifies ENHRY as CDR1 and SYGVKD as CDR2. The CDR3 holds 17 amino acids from the cysteine to the phenylalanine. The CDR3 DNA has 51 bases and is translated from base 1. The germline V and J ends show losses of 6 bases and 8 bases respectively, and no gene match explains 14 bases of the junction. This clone was detected once. Its antigen is unknown. No per-base quality is available; no much larger clone lies one base away. The cohort consisted of fewer than 700 healthy bone marrow donors. All cohort members were sampled while nominally healthy, although unrecorded immune exposures were likely present. The donor was CMV seronegative and belonged to the group of 350 or so seronegative cohort members. A peripheral blood sample was collected from each donor, and TCR beta sequencing was performed on peripheral blood mononuclear cells. Genomic DNA was extracted from the blood cell samples with the Qiagen DNeasy Blood Extraction Kit.

The library came from the immunoSEQ multiplex PCR assay. For the multiplex PCR, a mixture combining 60 forward primers for TCR Vbeta segments and 13 reverse primers for TCR Jbeta segments was used. The CDR3 region of rearranged TCR beta genes was amplified from genomic DNA by a multiplex PCR assay. The amplified TCR beta libraries were sequenced on the Illumina HiSeq System as 87-base-pair reads. As for how the authors treated the data: A later analysis counted around 72 million unique TCR beta chains across the approximately 700 repertoires, and around 9.9 million of these chains were shared by at least two donors. Raw reads were error-corrected and collapsed into unique sequences with a nearest-neighbor algorithm that merged closely related sequences to remove PCR and sequencing errors. Alignment of CDR3 sequences to IMGT reference sequences was used to assign V, D and J gene segments. For a sequence to be retained, a match of at least six nucleotides was required to both a V gene segment and a J gene segment. A rearrangement counted as productive if the CDR3 had no stop codons and remained in frame with V and J, and every other rearrangement counted as non-productive. CDR3 was defined according to IMGT convention as the region running from the second conserved V-encoded cysteine to the conserved J-encoded phenylalanine. Sequences without an unambiguous match to a single V gene segment were excluded from the earlier analysis of about 600 of the donors. In an earlier analysis of some 590 of the donors, a V segment was called functional when productive rearrangements were above 56.7%, and segregating when the standard deviation between donors exceeded 5%. A statistical classification framework was built to diagnose cytomegalovirus status from the catalog of TCR beta chain sequences. A later analysis assigned V and J genes by comparing TCR nucleotide sequences with IMGT/GENE-DB human TR gene sequences. Using the TCRdist pipeline, a later analysis assigned CDR3 sequences along with most-parsimonious VDJ recombination scenarios. In a later analysis, each TCR beta chain was defined by its CDR3 amino acid sequence together with its V-gene family, and reads without a unique V-gene family were excluded. A later analysis removed roughly 590 highly shared, low-generation-probability nucleotide sequences to deal with suspected cross-contamination and a sequencing artifact. In a later analysis, a clonal expansion index was calculated for each public chain from normalized within-repertoire ranks of inferred template counts. In a later analysis, generation probabilities were computed with a VDJ recombination model fitted to out-of-frame rearrangements, and the resulting probabilities were checked against IGoR. In a later analysis, hypergeometric tests were used to score TCR-TCR, TCR-HLA and TCR-CMV co-occurrence, with a repertoire-size bias correction applied to TCR pairs. False discovery rates were estimated in a later analysis by permuting HLA or CMV assignments 20 times. In a later analysis, co-occurring TCRs were grouped with DBSCAN, and TCRdist sequence similarity was added when clustering was performed within HLA-allele-positive subsets. Co-occurrence clustering excluded repertoires with fewer than 30,000 or more than 120,000 public chains, plus five with anomalous nucleotide sharing. In its TCRdb copy, this immuneACCESS table keeps in-frame sequences only and misses some clones. Where compared with another copy, unresolved V genes explain less than half of these, and the others have no known cause. V, J and clone size are taken as reported in that table, and D and trimming were inferred from the DNA itself. In this sample the table shows approximately 150,000 clones, roughly 80% of which occur a single time. The top ten clones comprise about 2% of the sample.

The chain is assembled from TRBV10-3 and TRBJ1-6; 9 junctional bases match TRBD1. This sequence was found in a male donor in good health and CMV-seronegative. The sequenced material came from PBMCs. The DNA sequence follows: TGTGCCATCAGGGGGCTGACCACAGGGGGCCTCCATTCACCCCTCCACTTT. Its amino acids are CAIRGLTTGGLHSPLHF.